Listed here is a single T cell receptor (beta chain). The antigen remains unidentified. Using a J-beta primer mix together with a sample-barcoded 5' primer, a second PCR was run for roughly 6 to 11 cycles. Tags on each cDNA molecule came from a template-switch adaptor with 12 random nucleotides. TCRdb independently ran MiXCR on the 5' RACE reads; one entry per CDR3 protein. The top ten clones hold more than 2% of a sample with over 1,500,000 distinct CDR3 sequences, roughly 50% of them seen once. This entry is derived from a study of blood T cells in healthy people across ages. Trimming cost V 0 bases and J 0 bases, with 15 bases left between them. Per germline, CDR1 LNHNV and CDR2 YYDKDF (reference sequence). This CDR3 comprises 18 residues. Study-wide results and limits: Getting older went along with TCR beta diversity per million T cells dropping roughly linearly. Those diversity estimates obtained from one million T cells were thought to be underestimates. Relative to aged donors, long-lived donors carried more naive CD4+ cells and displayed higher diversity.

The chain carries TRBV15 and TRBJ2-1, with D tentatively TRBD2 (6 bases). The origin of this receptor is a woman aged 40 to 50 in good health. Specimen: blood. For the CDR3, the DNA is TGTGCCACCAGCAGAGAGTCAGCCGGGGGACTCTCCTACAATGAGCAGTTCTTC. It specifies CATSRESAGGLSYNEQFF.